Each of the 16 T cell receptor beta chains below was sequenced from the same sample in a study of cytomegalovirus exposure and HLA in healthy donors. The PCR ran on 60 Vbeta and 13 Jbeta primers. Repertoires were generated with immunoSEQ multiplex PCR, while TCRdb's copy carries only in-frame clones and drops some. The sample has over 150,000 clones, 65% to 85% seen once. Sequencing was done on a sample of PBMCs. The receptors derive from a man aged 55 to 70 in good health and CMV-seronegative.

Turning to this clone: One end of the junction does not line up with germline, which may come from a read error. This sequence joins TRBV7-9 and TRBJ2-7, with 12 bases lining up with TRBD2. The CDR3 has 15 residues. The germline V gene has CDR1 SEHNR and CDR2 FQNEAQ (reference sequence). CDR3 protein: CSSSFTSGRIYEQYF. DNA of the CDR3: TGTTCCAGCAGCTTTACTAGCGGGAGGATCTACGAGCAGTACTTC.

V gene TRBV25-1 combines with J gene TRBJ2-7; D may be TRBD1 (6 bases). CDR3 length: 15 amino acids. CDR1 MGHDK and CDR2 SYGVNS come from the germline V gene. Trimming left V 2 bases short and J 2 bases short, with 13 bases between. The CDR3 spells CASSEVWGPPYEQYF. DNA for the CDR3: TGTGCCAGCAGTGAAGTCTGGGGGCCCCCCTACGAGCAGTACTTC.

The chain joins TRBV4-3 to TRBJ2-5, with TRBD2 identical over 14 bases. Judging by the DNA end, TRBJ2-7 fits better; the J call may be wrong. The V gene's germline CDR1 is LGHNA and CDR2 YSLEER. There are 15 residues in the CDR3. CDR3 DNA sequence: TGCGCCAGCAGCCAGGCGACTAGCGGGAGGGCCGAGCAGTACTTC. It codes for CASSQATSGRAEQYF.

The gene calls are TRBV9 and TRBJ1-2; 10 bases fit TRBD1. The V and J ends lost 3 bases and 7 bases, in that order; junction bases with no gene match: 9. Looked up from germline, CDR1 is SGDLS and CDR2 is YYNGEE. This CDR3 region has 15 residues. The CDR3 protein is CASSAYRDRGSGYTF. The CDR3 DNA sequence: TGTGCCAGCAGCGCTTACCGGGACAGGGGATCTGGCTACACCTTC.

This chain joins TRBV28 and TRBJ2-7; TRBD1 might be the D (6 bases). Looked up from germline, CDR1 is MDHEN and CDR2 is SYDVKM. V was shortened by 7 bases and J by 2 bases, with 6 bases between the two germline ends. The CDR3 runs to 11 residues. Here the CDR3 reads CASTGAYEQYF. DNA of the CDR3: TGTGCCAGCACAGGGGCCTACGAGCAGTACTTC.

Only a few counts were recorded for this clone. The junction differs from germline at one of its ends, possibly a read error. V is TRBV5-6 and J is TRBJ2-7, with 10 nucleotides matching TRBD2. This CDR3 contains 16 residues. Germline lookup yields CDR1 SGHDT and CDR2 YYEEEE. The CDR3 DNA reads TGTGCCAGCACCTTGCGACCGATGGGACTAGCGAACGAGCAGTACTTC. This sequence encodes CASTLRPMGLANEQYF. Full variable domain (missing parts from reference TRBV5-6 and TRBJ2-7): DAGVTQSPTHLIKTRGQQVTLRCSPKSGHDTVSWYQQALGQGPQFIFQYYEEEERQRGNFPDRFSGHQFPNYSSELNVNALLLGDSALYLCASTLRPMGLANEQYFGPGTRLTVT.

The chain links TRBV4-2 to TRBJ2-1; 7 bases map to TRBD2. V trimming: 3 bases; J trimming: 3 bases; junction bases outside the gene matches: 2. Germline CDR1 LGHNA, CDR2 YNFKEQ. The CDR3 loop spans 14 amino acids. The CDR3 DNA is TGTGCCAGCAGCCACCCTAGCGGCTACAATGAGCAGTTCTTC. Residues: CASSHPSGYNEQFF.

This clone was recorded a few times. V is TRBV6-1 and J is TRBJ1-4; D unresolved. There are 14 residues in the CDR3. Germline lookup yields CDR1 MNHNS and CDR2 SASEGT. Trimming stripped 1 base from V and 8 bases from J, with 11 bases between. The CDR3 DNA sequence: TGTGCCAGCAGTGAAGGGGGATGGAGGGAAAAACTGTTTTTT. This translates into CASSEGGWREKLFF.

J is TRBJ2-2 and V is TRBV11-2, with TRBD1 matching 7 bases. The germline V gene encodes CDR1 SGHAT and CDR2 FQNNGV. The V gene end was trimmed by 3 bases and the J gene end by 4 bases; junction bases not matched to a gene: 5. The CDR3 is 15 residues long. The CDR3 nucleotides read TGTGCCAGCAGCTTCGACAGGGCCACCACCGGGGAGCTGTTTTTT. This translates into CASSFDRATTGELFF.

This clone was counted once. The chain is built from TRBV10-2 and TRBJ2-7; D gene ambiguous. CDR3 length: 15 amino acids. The germline gives CDR1 WSHSY, CDR2 SAAADI. The V and J ends lost 6 bases and 4 bases respectively, with 19 bases between them. Here the CDR3 reads CASRVSVLRSYEQYF. CDR3 nucleotides: TGCGCCAGCAGAGTAAGCGTTTTGCGTTCGTACGAGCAGTACTTC.

The chain uses TRBV2 and TRBJ2-2; 10 positions match TRBD2. Trimming at V came to 2 bases and at J to 5 bases, leaving 5 bases not matched to a gene. The germline V gene has CDR1 SNHLY and CDR2 FYNNEI. The CDR3 is 16 residues long. This chain's CDR3 is CASSEKRGGLTGELFF. The CDR3 region has the DNA TGTGCCAGCAGTGAAAAGCGGGGGGGTCTTACCGGGGAGCTGTTTTTT.

The genes are TRBV5-1 and TRBJ2-2; maybe TRBD1 (6 bases). Trimming took 4 bases from V and 8 from J, leaving 15 bases between them. This CDR3 region has 14 residues. Germline V gene lookup returns CDR1 SGHRS and CDR2 YFSETQ. Here the CDR3 reads CASSLGARGGELFF. For the CDR3, the DNA is TGCGCCAGCAGCCTCGGCGCGAGGGGGGGGGAGCTGTTTTTT.

The chain uses TRBV7-9 and TRBJ2-3, with TRBD1 as a possible D gene (6 bases). CDR3 length: 15 amino acids. The germline CDR1 and CDR2 sequences are SEHNR and FQNEAQ (reference sequence). Trimming pared 5 bases from V and 3 bases from J, leaving 15 bases between. The CDR3 reads CASSPAGASTDTQYF. CDR3 in DNA: TGTGCCAGCAGCCCAGCAGGGGCCTCTACAGATACGCAGTATTTT.

A single count supports this clone. The chain joins TRBV7-6 to TRBJ1-5, with a tentative D call TRBD1 (5 bases). CDR3 size: 16 residues. Trimming removed 1 base at V and 3 bases at J, with 13 bases between. Germline loops: CDR1 SGHVS, CDR2 FNYEAQ. The CDR3 sequence is CASSLEQGNFNQPQHF. CDR3 in DNA: TGTGCCAGCAGCTTAGAGCAGGGAAATTTCAATCAGCCCCAGCATTTT.

Remarks on this clone: At one of its ends the junction is not consistent with the germline gene, which may arise from a read error. The chain combines TRBV19 with TRBJ2-2; 7 bases agree with TRBD1. The V gene's germline CDR1 is LNHDA and CDR2 SQIVND (reference sequence). This CDR3 comprises 15 residues. CDR3: CASSIGGTVTGELFF. Here the CDR3 DNA reads TGTGCCAGTAGCATAGGGGGCACGGTAACCGGGGAGCTGTTTTTT.

This clone was counted between two and nine times. The chain has TRBV15 and TRBJ2-3, with TRBD2 matching 12 bases. This CDR3 spans 15 amino acids. Trimming took 4 bases from V and 5 from J; bases not matched to a gene: 4. CDR1 is LNHNV and CDR2 is YYDKDF in the germline V gene (reference sequence). CDR3 region: CATSTRTSGVDTQYF. The CDR3 DNA reads TGTGCCACCAGCACCCGGACTAGCGGGGTAGATACGCAGTATTTT.